This is a list of T cell receptor beta chains from one sample in a study of blood T cell repertoires in COVID-19. Data came from immunoSEQ multiplex PCR; TCRdb stores just in-frame clones and leaves some out. The sample includes 30,000 or so clones, about nine tenths seen only once; the top ten take about an eighth. Sequenced: peripheral blood. The receptors here all came from a man in his 60s with active COVID-19. CDR3s include the opening cysteine and the closing phenylalanine or tryptophan. Fields, in order: J gene, V gene, clone size, D gene, CDR3 DNA, CDR3 protein. D genes are given only for firm matches. Clone size is stated in some rows and not others, as once, few, many or a class when expanded.

j_call: TRBJ2-7
v_call: TRBV18
clone_size: once
d_call: TRBD1
cdr3_nt: TGTGCCAGCTCACCGGTTACAGGGGGATACGAGCAGTACTTC
cdr3_aa: CASSPVTGGYEQYF

j_call: TRBJ2-5
v_call: TRBV18
clone_size: NA
d_call: NA
cdr3_nt: TGTGCCAGCTCACCAAGACCAATATCGGGAGAGACCCAGTACTTC
cdr3_aa: CASSPRPISGETQYF

j_call: TRBJ1-5
v_call: TRBV7-9
clone_size: medium-sized
d_call: TRBD1
cdr3_nt: TGTGCCAGCAGCTTAGCACAGGGGGCGATGGGCAATCAGCCCCAGCATTTT
cdr3_aa: CASSLAQGAMGNQPQHF

j_call: TRBJ1-2
v_call: TRBV7-9
clone_size: NA
d_call: TRBD1
cdr3_nt: TGTGCCAGCAGCCCTCCGGGACAGCACTATGGCTACACCTTC
cdr3_aa: CASSPPGQHYGYTF

j_call: TRBJ2-7
v_call: TRBV4-1
clone_size: NA
d_call: NA
cdr3_nt: TGCGCCAGCAGCCGTCAGGGTTCCTACGAGCAGTACTTC
cdr3_aa: CASSRQGSYEQYF

j_call: TRBJ2-2
v_call: TRBV7-2
clone_size: NA
d_call: TRBD2
cdr3_nt: TGTGCCAGCAGCTTAAAGTTCGTGGGAGGGTCCATAAACGGGGAGCTGTTTTTT
cdr3_aa: CASSLKFVGGSINGELFF

j_call: TRBJ2-7
v_call: TRBV11-1
clone_size: few
d_call: TRBD1
cdr3_nt: TGTGCCAGCACGGGACAGGGGGCAGCCTACGAGCAGTACTTC
cdr3_aa: CASTGQGAAYEQYF

j_call: TRBJ2-5
v_call: TRBV5-4
clone_size: few
d_call: TRBD1
cdr3_nt: TGTGCCAGCAGTCGGGACAGGGGCCAAGAGACCCAGTACTTC
cdr3_aa: CASSRDRGQETQYF

j_call: TRBJ1-6
v_call: TRBV7-6
clone_size: few
d_call: TRBD1
cdr3_nt: TGTGCCAGCAGCTTACAGACAGGGGGTCTTTCACCCCTCCACTTT
cdr3_aa: CASSLQTGGLSPLHF

j_call: TRBJ2-1
v_call: TRBV3-1/TRBV3-2
clone_size: NA
d_call: TRBD2
cdr3_nt: TGTGCCAGCAGCCAAGTGGCTAGCGGGAGGATAACCCCCTCCTACAATGAGCAGTTCTTC
cdr3_aa: CASSQVASGRITPSYNEQFF

j_call: TRBJ2-3
v_call: TRBV10-3
clone_size: NA
d_call: NA
cdr3_nt: TGTGCCATCGGGCTCTTCACAGATACGCAGTATTTT
cdr3_aa: CAIGLFTDTQYF

j_call: TRBJ2-1
v_call: TRBV11-2
clone_size: NA
d_call: TRBD1
cdr3_nt: TGTGCCAGCAGCGTGGACAGGCACAATGAGCAGTTCTTC
cdr3_aa: CASSVDRHNEQFF

j_call: TRBJ1-1
v_call: TRBV6-1
clone_size: NA
d_call: NA
cdr3_nt: TGTGCCAGCAGTGAAACAGGGAGGAACACTGAAGCTTTCTTT
cdr3_aa: CASSETGRNTEAFF

j_call: TRBJ1-5
v_call: TRBV7-8
clone_size: NA
d_call: NA
cdr3_nt: TGTGCCAGCAGCAGCAGGGAAGGCAATCAGCCCCAGCATTTT
cdr3_aa: CASSSREGNQPQHF

j_call: TRBJ1-1
v_call: TRBV10-3
clone_size: NA
d_call: NA
cdr3_nt: TGTGCCATCAGTGGGCACCATGAAGCTTTCTTT
cdr3_aa: CAISGHHEAFF

j_call: TRBJ2-2
v_call: TRBV9
clone_size: few
d_call: NA
cdr3_nt: TGTGCCAGCAGCCCCCGCAGGCTGATCAGTTACACCGGGGAGCTGTTTTTT
cdr3_aa: CASSPRRLISYTGELFF

j_call: TRBJ2-2
v_call: TRBV9
clone_size: NA
d_call: TRBD2
cdr3_nt: TGTGCCAGCAGCTTAGGTCAGACTAGCAACACCGGGGAGCTGTTTTTT
cdr3_aa: CASSLGQTSNTGELFF

j_call: TRBJ2-3
v_call: TRBV9
clone_size: NA
d_call: TRBD2
cdr3_nt: TGTGCCAGCAGCAACTGGGGACTAGCGTCAGATACGCAGTATTTT
cdr3_aa: CASSNWGLASDTQYF

j_call: TRBJ2-5
v_call: TRBV6-2/TRBV6-3
clone_size: NA
d_call: NA
cdr3_nt: TGTGCCAGCAGTGGGGGGGGGCCCGTAGACTTC
cdr3_aa: CASSGGGPVDF

j_call: TRBJ1-2
v_call: TRBV5-4
clone_size: medium-sized
d_call: NA
cdr3_nt: TGTGCCAGCAGCTTGTTTGGGGAGTTCGTGGGCTACACCTTC
cdr3_aa: CASSLFGEFVGYTF

j_call: TRBJ2-7
v_call: TRBV6-5
clone_size: NA
d_call: NA
cdr3_nt: TGTGCCAGCACCCAAAGGAGGTGGGACGAGCAGTACTTC
cdr3_aa: CASTQRRWDEQYF

j_call: TRBJ2-1
v_call: TRBV7-7
clone_size: NA
d_call: NA
cdr3_nt: TGTGCTAGCAGCTCGGACTCTTACAATGAGCAGTTCTTC
cdr3_aa: CASSSDSYNEQFF

j_call: TRBJ2-2
v_call: TRBV19
clone_size: once
d_call: NA
cdr3_nt: TGTGCCAGTAGTTCCCCCCGGGGGACCCAGCCCACCGGGGAGCTGTTTTTT
cdr3_aa: CASSSPRGTQPTGELFF

j_call: TRBJ2-1
v_call: TRBV7-8
clone_size: NA
d_call: NA
cdr3_nt: TGTGCCAGCACCCCCTTCAGCGGCTCCTACAATGAGCAGTTCTTC
cdr3_aa: CASTPFSGSYNEQFF

j_call: TRBJ2-3
v_call: TRBV7-9
clone_size: NA
d_call: NA
cdr3_nt: TGTGCCAGCAGCTCGACTGCCCCAGATACGCAGTATTTT
cdr3_aa: CASSSTAPDTQYF

j_call: TRBJ2-2
v_call: TRBV6-2/TRBV6-3
clone_size: NA
d_call: NA
cdr3_nt: TGTGCCAGCAGCCCCGTCCAGACCGGGGAGCTGTTTTTT
cdr3_aa: CASSPVQTGELFF

j_call: TRBJ2-7
v_call: TRBV5-1
clone_size: NA
d_call: TRBD1
cdr3_nt: TGCGCCAGCAGCTTGTGGGAGCAGGGGGCCGGGTCCTACGAGCAGTACTTC
cdr3_aa: CASSLWEQGAGSYEQYF

j_call: TRBJ1-3
v_call: TRBV6-5
clone_size: NA
d_call: NA
cdr3_nt: TGTGCCAGCACCACGGACAGCCTCTCTGGAAACACCATATATTTT
cdr3_aa: CASTTDSLSGNTIYF

j_call: TRBJ2-1
v_call: TRBV7-2
clone_size: NA
d_call: TRBD2
cdr3_nt: TGTGCCAGCAGCCCCGGACTAGCGGGGGGGTCTGAGCAGTTCTTC
cdr3_aa: CASSPGLAGGSEQFF

j_call: TRBJ2-2
v_call: TRBV2
clone_size: NA
d_call: TRBD2
cdr3_nt: TGTGCCAGCAGGTGGACTAGCGGGAACACCGGGGAGCTGTTTTTT
cdr3_aa: CASRWTSGNTGELFF

j_call: TRBJ2-7
v_call: TRBV4-1
clone_size: NA
d_call: TRBD2
cdr3_nt: TGCGCCAGCAGCCAACCGACTAGCGGGGGGGCCCGCGAGCAGTACTTC
cdr3_aa: CASSQPTSGGAREQYF

j_call: TRBJ2-5
v_call: TRBV19
clone_size: NA
d_call: TRBD1
cdr3_nt: TGTGCCAGTAGTACCCGTCTGATACAGGGGCGGGAGACCCAGTACTTC
cdr3_aa: CASSTRLIQGRETQYF

j_call: TRBJ2-1
v_call: TRBV3-1/TRBV3-2
clone_size: NA
d_call: TRBD1
cdr3_nt: TGTGCCAGCAGCCAATCGACAGGGCCCCACAATGAGCAGTTCTTC
cdr3_aa: CASSQSTGPHNEQFF

j_call: TRBJ1-1
v_call: TRBV7-2
clone_size: NA
d_call: TRBD1
cdr3_nt: TGTGCCAGCAGCTTTAGGCAGGGGGACACTGAAGCTTTCTTT
cdr3_aa: CASSFRQGDTEAFF

j_call: TRBJ2-1
v_call: TRBV2
clone_size: NA
d_call: TRBD2
cdr3_nt: TGTGCCAGCGAGCCGGGACTAGGCAGCAATGAGCAGTTCTTC
cdr3_aa: CASEPGLGSNEQFF

j_call: TRBJ1-1
v_call: TRBV12-3/TRBV12-4
clone_size: once
d_call: NA
cdr3_nt: TGTGCCAGCAGCAGGGGTGGAAACACTGAAGCTTTCTTT
cdr3_aa: CASSRGGNTEAFF

j_call: TRBJ2-4
v_call: TRBV5-4
clone_size: NA
d_call: TRBD2
cdr3_nt: TGTGCCAGCAGCTCCCGGGGGGACCTAGCCAAAAACATTCAGTACTTC
cdr3_aa: CASSSRGDLAKNIQYF

j_call: TRBJ2-2
v_call: TRBV6-1
clone_size: NA
d_call: NA
cdr3_nt: TGTGCCAGCAGTGAAGGGCGGGCCACCGGGGAGCTGTTTTTT
cdr3_aa: CASSEGRATGELFF

j_call: TRBJ2-1
v_call: TRBV6-2/TRBV6-3
clone_size: NA
d_call: TRBD2
cdr3_nt: TGTGCCAGCAGTTTCCGGGAGGGCCCAAACAATGAGCAGTTCTTC
cdr3_aa: CASSFREGPNNEQFF

j_call: TRBJ2-1
v_call: TRBV7-9
clone_size: NA
d_call: TRBD2
cdr3_nt: TGTGCCAGCAGCTTACCTAGCGGGAACTACAATGAGCAGTTCTTC
cdr3_aa: CASSLPSGNYNEQFF

j_call: TRBJ1-3
v_call: TRBV7-6
clone_size: NA
d_call: NA
cdr3_nt: TGTGCCAGCAGCTCGGGAACAGGGTTGTTCAACACCATATATTTT
cdr3_aa: CASSSGTGLFNTIYF

j_call: TRBJ1-4
v_call: TRBV12-5
clone_size: NA
d_call: TRBD1
cdr3_nt: TGTGCTAGTGGTTCCGACAGGGTCGGAGAAAAACTGTTTTTT
cdr3_aa: CASGSDRVGEKLFF

j_call: TRBJ2-7
v_call: TRBV9
clone_size: once
d_call: TRBD2
cdr3_nt: TGTGCCAGCAGCGTGGAATTAGCGGGGGGCAACGAGCAGTACTTC
cdr3_aa: CASSVELAGGNEQYF

j_call: TRBJ1-6
v_call: TRBV4-2
clone_size: NA
d_call: NA
cdr3_nt: TGTGCCAGCAGCCAAGAGTCCGCGGGGAGCTCCTATAATTCACCCCTCCACTTT
cdr3_aa: CASSQESAGSSYNSPLHF

j_call: TRBJ2-5
v_call: TRBV21-1
clone_size: NA
d_call: NA
cdr3_nt: TGTGCCAGCAGCAAATTCGCGGGGGCTCCAAGAGAGACCCAGTACTTC
cdr3_aa: CASSKFAGAPRETQYF

j_call: TRBJ1-6
v_call: TRBV30
clone_size: once
d_call: NA
cdr3_nt: TGTGCCTGGAATGGGGGGATGCATTCACCCCTCCACTTT
cdr3_aa: CAWNGGMHSPLHF

j_call: TRBJ2-1
v_call: TRBV7-3
clone_size: NA
d_call: TRBD1
cdr3_nt: TGTGCCAGCAGCTCGCCGGGACAGGGATACAATGAGCAGTTCTTC
cdr3_aa: CASSSPGQGYNEQFF

j_call: TRBJ1-4
v_call: TRBV5-4
clone_size: NA
d_call: NA
cdr3_nt: TGTGCCAGCAGCCCGACAGGAGACGCAACTAATGAAAAACTGTTTTTT
cdr3_aa: CASSPTGDATNEKLFF

j_call: TRBJ2-7
v_call: TRBV5-1
clone_size: once
d_call: TRBD2
cdr3_nt: TGCGCCAGCAGACCTACGGGGGGGCCCTACGAGCAGTACTTC
cdr3_aa: CASRPTGGPYEQYF

j_call: TRBJ2-2
v_call: TRBV9
clone_size: NA
d_call: TRBD2
cdr3_nt: TGTGCCAGCAGCAAAACTAGCGGGACGAACACCGGGGAGCTGTTTTTT
cdr3_aa: CASSKTSGTNTGELFF

j_call: TRBJ2-6
v_call: TRBV28
clone_size: NA
d_call: TRBD1
cdr3_nt: TGTGCCAGCAGGGAGACAGGGGGATCCCCACGGGCCAACGTCCTGACTTTC
cdr3_aa: CASRETGGSPRANVLTF

j_call: TRBJ2-7
v_call: TRBV11-2
clone_size: NA
d_call: TRBD1
cdr3_nt: TGTGCCAGCAGCTTAGATCCTGGGACAGGGACCTACGAGCAGTACTTC
cdr3_aa: CASSLDPGTGTYEQYF

j_call: TRBJ1-3
v_call: TRBV28
clone_size: NA
d_call: NA
cdr3_nt: TGTGCCAGCAGCGGGGGATCTGGAAACACCATATATTTT
cdr3_aa: CASSGGSGNTIYF

j_call: TRBJ2-5
v_call: TRBV2
clone_size: NA
d_call: NA
cdr3_nt: TGTGCCAGCAGCTCCGAGGCTCGAGGGACCCAGTACTTC
cdr3_aa: CASSSEARGTQYF

j_call: TRBJ2-3
v_call: TRBV5-1
clone_size: NA
d_call: TRBD2
cdr3_nt: TGCGCCAGCAGAACTAGCGGGGGGGCCGATACGCAGTATTTT
cdr3_aa: CASRTSGGADTQYF

j_call: TRBJ2-1
v_call: TRBV19
clone_size: NA
d_call: TRBD2
cdr3_nt: TGTGCCAGTAGTGGGGCGGGAGGCAGGTATGAGCAGTTCTTC
cdr3_aa: CASSGAGGRYEQFF

j_call: TRBJ1-1
v_call: TRBV7-2
clone_size: NA
d_call: NA
cdr3_nt: TGTGCCAGCAGCTCCTCCACTGCCACTGAAGCTTTCTTT
cdr3_aa: CASSSSTATEAFF

j_call: TRBJ2-7
v_call: TRBV11-2
clone_size: NA
d_call: TRBD1
cdr3_nt: TGTGCCAGCACGGGACAGGGAACCTACGAGCAGTACTTC
cdr3_aa: CASTGQGTYEQYF

j_call: TRBJ1-5
v_call: TRBV19
clone_size: few
d_call: NA
cdr3_nt: TGTGCCAGTAGTAGGAGTGTCGATCAGCCCCAGCATTTT
cdr3_aa: CASSRSVDQPQHF

j_call: TRBJ2-3
v_call: TRBV19
clone_size: NA
d_call: NA
cdr3_nt: TGTGCCAGTACCCTCTCCCTGAAGCTGGTAGGGGCAGATACGCAGTATTTT
cdr3_aa: CASTLSLKLVGADTQYF